Listed below are T cell receptor beta chains from one sample, sequenced in a study of shared clonotypes between healthy human individuals. Method: immunoSEQ multiplex PCR; TCRdb's copy keeps in-frame clones and lacks some. This table holds hundreds of thousands of clones, roughly three quarters found once. Specimen: PBMCs. The receptors shown here come from a middle-aged woman in good health. Some clones in this sample may be carry-over from other donors' samples. Each CDR3 is given with its conserved first and last residue. The D gene is left open where the match is weak. Size tells how often a clone was seen (once, few, many) or the class of an expanded clone, and some rows leave it out.

17	TRBV11-3	-	TRBJ2-1	-	TGTGCCAGCAGCTTCCAGTCAGGAGACGTAGGTCTTAATGAGCAGTTCTTC	CASSFQSGDVGLNEQFF
12	TRBV2	-	TRBJ2-3	once	TGTGCCAGCAGTGTCAGCAGCCTGGGGTTTTTTTTT	CASSVSSLGFFF
11	TRBV2	-	TRBJ2-7	-	TGTGCCAGCAGTGCAGGACTTAATCAGGACTTC	CASSAGLNQDF
14	TRBV19	-	TRBJ2-2	-	TGTGCCAGTAATCCCTCACGACTCCGTGGGGAGCTGTTTTTT	CASNPSRLRGELFF
17	TRBV4-2	TRBD1	TRBJ2-6	once	TGTGCCAGCAGCCAAGTACAGGGGACCGCTGGGGCCAACGTCCTGACTTTC	CASSQVQGTAGANVLTF
17	TRBV18	-	TRBJ2-3	-	TGTGCCAGCTCACCCTATTCTCAGGGGACTAGCACAGATACGCAGTATTTT	CASSPYSQGTSTDTQYF
17	TRBV5-1	TRBD2	TRBJ2-7	-	TGCGCCAGCAGCTTCGGTCCTGGAGCGGGAGTTCGGAGCGAGCAGTACTTC	CASSFGPGAGVRSEQYF
14	TRBV5-1	-	TRBJ1-5	-	TGCGCCAGCAGCCCCGGGACCGCTGATCAGCCCCAGCATTTT	CASSPGTADQPQHF
14	TRBV5-4	TRBD1	TRBJ2-5	-	TGTGCCAGCAGCATACAGGGGGCTGTGGAGACCCAGTACTTC	CASSIQGAVETQYF
14	TRBV7-2	-	TRBJ1-1	-	TGTGCCAGCAGCTTGGTCGGGGTGTTGACTGAAGCTTTCTTT	CASSLVGVLTEAFF
14	TRBV27	-	TRBJ1-1	-	TGTGCCAGCAGTTTAGTCCGGGGAGGGACTGAAGCTTTCTTT	CASSLVRGGTEAFF
15	TRBV6-6	TRBD1	TRBJ1-1	-	TGTGCCAGCAGTCCACCCCGGGACAGGGGGTCAGAAGCTTTCTTT	CASSPPRDRGSEAFF
16	TRBV11-2	-	TRBJ1-1	many	TGTGCCAGCAGCCCCCGCCTCCGGGACGTGAACACTGAAGCTTTCTTT	CASSPRLRDVNTEAFF
15	TRBV4-1	TRBD2	TRBJ2-7	-	TGCGCCAGCAGCCAAGCCGAGCGGGGGGCCTACGAGCAGTACTTC	CASSQAERGAYEQYF
17	TRBV2	TRBD2	TRBJ2-1	-	TGTGCCAGCAGTGGGACTAGCGGGAGGGTACCCGGGGATGAGCAGTTCTTC	CASSGTSGRVPGDEQFF
15	TRBV9	TRBD1	TRBJ2-7	-	TGTGCCAGCAGCGTAGGGTTGGGACAGGGCTACGAGCAGTACTTC	CASSVGLGQGYEQYF
10	TRBV20-1	-	TRBJ2-7	-	TGCAGTGGTAGTCTCGGCGAGCAGTACTTC	CSGSLGEQYF
18	TRBV7-2	-	TRBJ2-3	-	TGTGCCAGCAGCTTAGAAACGGCTCGGGGGGCCTACACAGATACGCAGTATTTT	CASSLETARGAYTDTQYF
13	TRBV6-4	-	TRBJ1-5	-	TGTGCCAGCAGTGCTGAGGAGGATCAGCCCCAGCATTTT	CASSAEEDQPQHF
14	TRBV9	-	TRBJ2-1	-	TGTGCCAGCAGCCTCCGGGACTCTTACAATGAGCAGTTCTTC	CASSLRDSYNEQFF
16	TRBV14	TRBD1	TRBJ1-1	-	TGTGCCAGCAGCCGAATCCCGGGACAGGGCATCGCTGAAGCTTTCTTT	CASSRIPGQGIAEAFF
16	TRBV6-4	TRBD2	TRBJ2-1	once	TGTGCCAGCAGTCCTCAGGGACTAGCGCTAATCAATGAGCAGTTCTTC	CASSPQGLALINEQFF
15	TRBV7-3	-	TRBJ2-5	-	TGTGCCAGCAGCTTAATTCGGGGTACCGGAGAGACCCAGTACTTC	CASSLIRGTGETQYF
12	TRBV29-1	TRBD1	TRBJ1-5	-	TGCAGCGTAGGACAGGGTGATCAGCCCCAGCATTTT	CSVGQGDQPQHF
16	TRBV19	-	TRBJ2-7	-	TGTGCCAGTAGTATAGATCTTGGGGCGAGGAGAGGCGAGCAGTACTTC	CASSIDLGARRGEQYF
15	TRBV6-6	TRBD1	TRBJ2-1	-	TGTGCCAGCACCCCCGGGACAGGGGCTAACAATGAGCAGTTCTTC	CASTPGTGANNEQFF
15	TRBV29-1	TRBD1	TRBJ2-2	-	TGCAGCGCGACAGGGTGGCCCAAAGTCACCGGGGAGCTGTTTTTT	CSATGWPKVTGELFF
13	TRBV10-3	-	TRBJ2-1	once	TGTGCCATCAGTGTTTTGGAGCTCAATGAGCAGTTCTTC	CAISVLELNEQFF
13	TRBV5-6	-	TRBJ2-5	many	TGTGCCAGCACCGCGGGTGTAAAAGAGACCCAGTACTTC	CASTAGVKETQYF
15	TRBV28	-	TRBJ2-5	-	TGTGCCAGCAGTCCCGGCCAGGGGCGAGGGGAGACCCAGTACTTC	CASSPGQGRGETQYF
20	TRBV10-3	-	TRBJ1-1	few	TGTGCCATCAGTGAGCCCTCTCCGGACAGAGCCGGTGGCTTAAGCACTGAAGCTTTCTTT	CAISEPSPDRAGGLSTEAFF
15	TRBV28	TRBD1	TRBJ1-2	-	TGTGCCAGCACCCCAAGGGGACAGGGCCTGGGTGGCTACACCTTC	CASTPRGQGLGGYTF
12	TRBV5-1	-	TRBJ2-5	-	TGCGCCAGCAGCGGCCAGGGTGAGACCCAGTACTTC	CASSGQGETQYF
17	TRBV29-1	TRBD2	TRBJ2-3	-	TGCAGCGTTATACCCTGGCTACTGGGGACTACGGGCGATACGCAGTATTTT	CSVIPWLLGTTGDTQYF
15	TRBV6-1	TRBD2	TRBJ2-5	few	TGTGCCAGCAGTATTACACCCGCGGGGGAAGAGACCCAGTACTTC	CASSITPAGEETQYF
16	TRBV6-5	TRBD2	TRBJ2-7	-	TGTGCCAGCAGTTACCCGGGACTAGCGGTTTCCTACGAGCAGTACTTC	CASSYPGLAVSYEQYF
14	TRBV29-1	-	TRBJ2-5	-	TGCAGCGCGTCGGAGGGGGCTTGGCAAGAGACCCAGTACTTC	CSASEGAWQETQYF
16	TRBV6-6	TRBD1	TRBJ1-4	-	TGTGCCAGCAGTCGGACAGGGGCGCGGACTAATGAAAAACTGTTTTTT	CASSRTGARTNEKLFF
12	TRBV5-8	-	TRBJ2-7	-	TGTGCCAGCAGCTTGGTGGCCTACGAGCAGTACTTC	CASSLVAYEQYF
16	TRBV5-1	-	TRBJ2-1	few	TGCGCCAGCAGCTCGGGCGCCCAGAGCTCCTACAATGAGCAGTTCTTC	CASSSGAQSSYNEQFF
15	TRBV4-1	-	TRBJ2-7	-	TGCGCCAGCAGCCAGGTGGTCGGTCAGAACTACGAGCAGTACTTC	CASSQVVGQNYEQYF
16	TRBV18	-	TRBJ1-5	many	TGTGCCAGCTCACCAAGCGGACAGAATAGCAATCAGCCCCAGCATTTT	CASSPSGQNSNQPQHF
16	TRBV4-2	TRBD2	TRBJ2-1	-	TGTGCCAGCAGCCGGGGACTAACAAACTCCTACAATGAGCAGTTCTTC	CASSRGLTNSYNEQFF
12	TRBV2	-	TRBJ2-7	-	TGTGCCAGCCGGGACATTATCTACGAGCAGTACTTC	CASRDIIYEQYF
15	TRBV2	TRBD1	TRBJ2-3	once	TGTGCCAGCAGTGAAGGGGGACAGGGAACGGATACGCAGTATTTT	CASSEGGQGTDTQYF
13	TRBV4-1	-	TRBJ1-5	-	TGCGCCAGCAGCCAAGATGTCAATCAGCCCCAGCATTTT	CASSQDVNQPQHF
14	TRBV6-5	-	TRBJ1-1	-	TGTGCCAGCAGTTTCGGGACCTTCAACACTGAAGCTTTCTTT	CASSFGTFNTEAFF
16	TRBV29-1	TRBD2	TRBJ2-7	-	TGCAGCGTTGAAGGGCTAGCGGGAGCGGACCCGGACGAGCAGTACTTC	CSVEGLAGADPDEQYF
15	TRBV19	-	TRBJ2-7	-	TGTGCCAGTAGTATACGGCGGGACAACAAATACGAGCAGTACTTC	CASSIRRDNKYEQYF
13	TRBV12-5	-	TRBJ1-1	many	TGTGCTAGTGGTTTGGGACCGAACACTGAAGCTTTCTTT	CASGLGPNTEAFF
14	TRBV7-3	-	TRBJ1-2	-	TGTGCCAGCAGCCTAACAGGGAGGGGTGGTGGCTACACCTTC	CASSLTGRGGGYTF
14	TRBV28	-	TRBJ2-7	-	TGTGCCAGCAATCGAGTGGCGGCAGTCTCCGAGCAGTACTTC	CASNRVAAVSEQYF
11	TRBV7-8	-	TRBJ2-7	once	TGTGCCAGCAGCTCGACCTACGAGCAGTACTTC	CASSSTYEQYF
15	TRBV5-1	-	TRBJ2-7	-	TGCGCCAGCAGCTTGGGGGGGTCTACGAACTACGAGCAGTACTTC	CASSLGGSTNYEQYF
15	TRBV19	-	TRBJ1-1	-	TGTGCCAGTAGTATCGCTGACACCATGAACACTGAAGCTTTCTTT	CASSIADTMNTEAFF
16	TRBV2	TRBD2	TRBJ2-3	-	TGTGCCAGCAGTGAAGTTGCGGGAGATGGGACAGATACGCAGTATTTT	CASSEVAGDGTDTQYF
12	TRBV28	-	TRBJ2-7	-	TGTGCCAGCAGGACAGCCACCTACGAGCAGTACTTC	CASRTATYEQYF
12	TRBV7-9	-	TRBJ2-5	-	TGTGCCAGCAGCTCAGAGCTAGAGACCCAGTACTTC	CASSSELETQYF